This record concerns one T cell receptor beta chain sequence. The antigen remains unidentified. At one boundary the junction diverges from the germline segment, which might be a read error. The assay ran at deep level. The assay was immunoSEQ multiplex PCR, and TCRdb's table has in-frame clones only and misses some. The table shows just over 2,000,000 clones, with over 85% occurring only once. It was CD45RO-negative cells, positively selected for CCR7, that made up naive CD8 cells, with terminally differentiated effector memory CD45RA+ cells excluded. The CDR3 contains 12 residues. Germline V gene lookup returns CDR1 SGHDT and CDR2 YYEEEE. The data were taken from a study of shared clonotypes between healthy human individuals. The study, taken as a whole, reports: Generally, naive subsets came out with larger estimated richness than memory subsets.

The chain uses TRBV5-6 and TRBJ2-2, with 9 positions matching TRBD1. Input material: naive CD8+ T cells sorted from blood. The receptor was isolated from a man younger than 30 in good health. CDR3 nucleotides: TGTGCCAGCAGCTTGGGACAGGGGGGGCTGTTTTTT. Translated: CASSLGQGGLFF. The full variable domain, its missing parts supplied by reference TRBV5-6 and TRBJ2-2, is DAGVTQSPTHLIKTRGQQVTLRCSPKSGHDTVSWYQQALGQGPQFIFQYYEEEERQRGNFPDRFSGHQFPNYSSELNVNALLLGDSALYLCASSLGQGGLFFGEGSRLTVL.